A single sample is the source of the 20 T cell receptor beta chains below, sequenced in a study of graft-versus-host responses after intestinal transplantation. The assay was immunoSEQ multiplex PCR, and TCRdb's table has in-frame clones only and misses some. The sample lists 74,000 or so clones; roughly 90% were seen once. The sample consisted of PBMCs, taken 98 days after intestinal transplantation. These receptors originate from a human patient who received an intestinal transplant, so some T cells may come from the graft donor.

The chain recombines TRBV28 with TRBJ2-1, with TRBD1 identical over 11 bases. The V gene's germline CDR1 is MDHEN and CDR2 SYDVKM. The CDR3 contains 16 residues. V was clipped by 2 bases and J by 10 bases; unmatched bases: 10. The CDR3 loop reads CASSLGGQGAGYEQFF. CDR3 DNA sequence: TGTGCCAGCAGTTTAGGAGGACAGGGGGCGGGCTACGAGCAGTTCTTC.

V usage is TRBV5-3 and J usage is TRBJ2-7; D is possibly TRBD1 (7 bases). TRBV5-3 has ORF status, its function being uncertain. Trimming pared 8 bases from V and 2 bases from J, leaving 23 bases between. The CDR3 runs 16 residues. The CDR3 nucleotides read TGTGCCAGCTCGCACGATCAGGGGGGTCGTACCTACGAGCAGTACTTC. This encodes CASSHDQGGRTYEQYF.

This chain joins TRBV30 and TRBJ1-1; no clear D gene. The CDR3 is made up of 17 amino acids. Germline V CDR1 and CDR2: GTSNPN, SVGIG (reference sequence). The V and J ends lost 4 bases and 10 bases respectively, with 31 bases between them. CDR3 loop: CAWTYWTLPQIELGAFF. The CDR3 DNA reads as TGTGCCTGGACCTATTGGACCCTTCCGCAAATTGAACTCGGAGCTTTCTTT.

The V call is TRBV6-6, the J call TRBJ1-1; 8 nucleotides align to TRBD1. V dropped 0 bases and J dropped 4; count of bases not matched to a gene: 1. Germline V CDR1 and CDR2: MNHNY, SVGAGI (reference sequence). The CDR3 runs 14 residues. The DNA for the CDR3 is TGTGCCAGCAGTTACTCGGACAGGGTCACTGAAGCTTTCTTT. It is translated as CASSYSDRVTEAFF.

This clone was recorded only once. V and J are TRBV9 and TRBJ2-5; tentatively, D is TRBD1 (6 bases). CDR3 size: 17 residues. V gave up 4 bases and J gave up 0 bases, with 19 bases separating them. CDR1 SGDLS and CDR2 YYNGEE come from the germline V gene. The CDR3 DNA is TGTGCCAGCAGCCCCTACGCCGGACAGTCAAACCAAGAGACCCAGTACTTC. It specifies CASSPYAGQSNQETQYF.

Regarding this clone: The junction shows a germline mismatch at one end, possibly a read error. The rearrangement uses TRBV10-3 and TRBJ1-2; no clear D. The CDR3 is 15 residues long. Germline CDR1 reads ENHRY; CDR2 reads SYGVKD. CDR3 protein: CAISESGWVFYDYTF. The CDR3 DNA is TGTGCCATCAGTGAGTCCGGTTGGGTTTTCTATGACTACACCTTC.

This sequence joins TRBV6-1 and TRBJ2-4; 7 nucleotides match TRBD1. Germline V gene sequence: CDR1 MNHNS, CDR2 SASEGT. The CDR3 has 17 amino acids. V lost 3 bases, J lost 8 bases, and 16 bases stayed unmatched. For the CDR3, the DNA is TGTGCCAGCAGTGACCCCTCCGGATCACAGGGGTGGGACATTCAGTACTTC. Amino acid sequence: CASSDPSGSQGWDIQYF.

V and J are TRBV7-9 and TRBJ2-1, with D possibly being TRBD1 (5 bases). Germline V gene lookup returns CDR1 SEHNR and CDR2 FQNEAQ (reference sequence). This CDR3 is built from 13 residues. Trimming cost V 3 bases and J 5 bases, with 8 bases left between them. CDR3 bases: TGTGCCAGCAGCTTCCGACAGAACAATGAGCAGTTCTTC. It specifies CASSFRQNNEQFF.

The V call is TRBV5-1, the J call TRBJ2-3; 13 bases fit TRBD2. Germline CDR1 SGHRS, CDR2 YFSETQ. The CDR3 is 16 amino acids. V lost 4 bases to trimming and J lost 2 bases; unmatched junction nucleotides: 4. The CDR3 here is CASSHGTSGNTDTQYF. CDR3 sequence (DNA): TGCGCCAGCAGCCACGGGACTAGCGGGAACACAGATACGCAGTATTTT.

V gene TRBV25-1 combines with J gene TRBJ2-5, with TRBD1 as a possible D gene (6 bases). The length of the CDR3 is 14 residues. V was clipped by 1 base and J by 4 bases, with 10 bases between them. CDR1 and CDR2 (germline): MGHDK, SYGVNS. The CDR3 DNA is TGTGCCAGCAGTGAATCAGCACAGGGAGAGACCCAGTACTTC. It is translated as CASSESAQGETQYF. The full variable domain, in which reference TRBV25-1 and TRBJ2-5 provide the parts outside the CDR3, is EADIYQTPRYLVIGTGKKITLECSQTMGHDKMYWYQQDPGMELHLIHYSYGVNSTEKGDLSSESTVSRIRTEHFPLTLESARPSHTSQYLCASSESAQGETQYFGPGTRLLVL.

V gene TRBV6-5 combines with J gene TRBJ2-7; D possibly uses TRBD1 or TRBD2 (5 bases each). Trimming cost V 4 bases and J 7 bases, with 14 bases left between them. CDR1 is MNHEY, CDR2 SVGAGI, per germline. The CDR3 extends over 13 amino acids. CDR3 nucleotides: TGTGCCAGCAGTTCCTCGGGACCCTTGGAGCAGTACTTC. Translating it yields CASSSSGPLEQYF.

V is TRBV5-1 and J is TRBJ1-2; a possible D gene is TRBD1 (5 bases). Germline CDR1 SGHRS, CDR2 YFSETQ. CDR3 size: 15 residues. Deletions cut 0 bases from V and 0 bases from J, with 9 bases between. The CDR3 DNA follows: TGCGCCAGCAGCTTGGAAAGGGGCCCTAACTATGGCTACACCTTC. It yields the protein CASSLERGPNYGYTF.

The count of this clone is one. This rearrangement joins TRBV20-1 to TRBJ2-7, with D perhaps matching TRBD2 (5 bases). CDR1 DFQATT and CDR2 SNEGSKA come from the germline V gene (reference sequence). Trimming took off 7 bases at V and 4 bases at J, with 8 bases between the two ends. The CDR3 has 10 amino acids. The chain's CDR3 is CSGGIYEQYF. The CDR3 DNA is TGCAGTGGAGGGATATACGAGCAGTACTTC.

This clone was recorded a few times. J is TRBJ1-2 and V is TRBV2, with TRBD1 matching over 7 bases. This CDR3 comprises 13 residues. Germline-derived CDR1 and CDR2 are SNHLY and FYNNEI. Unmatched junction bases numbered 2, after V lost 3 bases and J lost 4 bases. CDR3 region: CASSEPGGYGYTF. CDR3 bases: TGTGCCAGCAGTGAGCCAGGGGGCTATGGCTACACCTTC.

The CDR3 is CASSESWSPVSSYNEQFF. CDR3 coding DNA: TGTGCCAGCAGTGAATCATGGTCTCCGGTGAGCTCCTACAATGAGCAGTTCTTC. The rearrangement joins TRBV25-1 to TRBJ2-1; the D is unclear. The CDR3 totals 18 residues. Germline CDR1 is MGHDK and CDR2 is SYGVNS. V dropped 1 base and J dropped 0 bases, with 16 bases sitting between them.

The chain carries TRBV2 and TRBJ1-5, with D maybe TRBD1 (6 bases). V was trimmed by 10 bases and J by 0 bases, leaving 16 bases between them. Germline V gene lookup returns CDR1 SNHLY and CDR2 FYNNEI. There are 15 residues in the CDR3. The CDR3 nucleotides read TGTGCCACCTCGGAGGGGGGATATAGCAATCAGCCCCAGCATTTT. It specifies CATSEGGYSNQPQHF.

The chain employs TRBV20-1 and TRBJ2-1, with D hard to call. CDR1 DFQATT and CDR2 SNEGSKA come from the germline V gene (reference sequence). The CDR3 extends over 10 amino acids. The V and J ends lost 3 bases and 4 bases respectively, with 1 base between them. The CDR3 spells CSARYNEQFF. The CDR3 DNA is TGCAGTGCTAGGTACAATGAGCAGTTCTTC.

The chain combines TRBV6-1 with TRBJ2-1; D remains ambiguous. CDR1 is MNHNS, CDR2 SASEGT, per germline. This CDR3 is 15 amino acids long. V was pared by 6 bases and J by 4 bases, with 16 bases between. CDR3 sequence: CASSQVSPMYNEQFF. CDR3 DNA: TGTGCCAGCAGCCAGGTTAGCCCAATGTACAATGAGCAGTTCTTC.

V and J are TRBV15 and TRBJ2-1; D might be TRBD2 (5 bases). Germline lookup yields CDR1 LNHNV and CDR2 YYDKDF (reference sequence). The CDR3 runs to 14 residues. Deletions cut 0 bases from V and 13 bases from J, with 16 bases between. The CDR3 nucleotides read TGTGCCACCAGCAGAGATCGGGTAGCGTCTAATCAGTTCTTC. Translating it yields CATSRDRVASNQFF.

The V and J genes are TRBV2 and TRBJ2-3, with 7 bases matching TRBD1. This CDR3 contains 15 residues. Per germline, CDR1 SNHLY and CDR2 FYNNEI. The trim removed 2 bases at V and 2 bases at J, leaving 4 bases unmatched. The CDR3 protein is CASSERTGFTDTQYF. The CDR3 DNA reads TGTGCCAGCAGTGAAAGGACAGGCTTCACAGATACGCAGTATTTT.